Presented here are 30 T cell receptor beta chains from one specimen sequenced in a study of glioma-infiltrating T cells after dendritic cell vaccination. The assay was immunoSEQ multiplex PCR, and TCRdb's table has in-frame clones only and misses some. This table holds tens of thousands of clones, approximately 83% found once. The sequences come from blood, collected before dendritic cell vaccination. These receptors came from a human donor with glioblastoma.

V is TRBV29-1 and J is TRBJ2-5; no clear D gene. The tail of the sequence fits TRBJ2-7 better, so the J call may be wrong. This CDR3 has 14 residues. In germline, CDR1 is SQVTM, CDR2 ANQGSEA. CDR3 amino acids: CSVGFRLSSYEQYF. The CDR3 DNA is TGCAGCGTTGGCTTCAGGTTAAGCTCCTACGAGCAGTACTTC.

The chain combines TRBV5-1 with TRBJ1-5; D remains ambiguous. The CDR3 covers 14 residues. CDR1 and CDR2 (germline): SGHRS, YFSETQ. V was trimmed by 0 bases and J by 7 bases, leaving 11 bases between them. The CDR3: CASSLEPGNQPQHF. The CDR3 coding sequence is TGCGCCAGCAGCTTGGAACCGGGAAACCAGCCCCAGCATTTT.

V and J are TRBV11-2 and TRBJ2-4; TRBD2 agrees at 8 bases. Germline CDR1 is SGHAT and CDR2 is FQNNGV. This CDR3 comprises 13 residues. Trimming at V came to 1 base and at J to 11 bases, leaving 4 bases not matched to a gene. In nucleotides, the CDR3 is TGTGCCAGCAGCTTAGCGGGGGGGTCTGTTCAGTACTTC. Its translation is CASSLAGGSVQYF.

Remarks on this clone: Other DNA sequences from this sample encode an identical CDR3 as well. The V and J genes are TRBV7-7 and TRBJ1-1; 11 bases fit TRBD1. Per the germline V gene, CDR1 is SSHAT and CDR2 is FNYEAQ (reference sequence). V dropped 1 base and J dropped 1; count of bases not matched to a gene: 11. The CDR3 runs to 19 residues. The CDR3 here is CASSLGTGGAIWGNTEAFF. For the CDR3, the DNA is TGTGCCAGCAGCTTAGGGACAGGGGGCGCGATTTGGGGGAACACTGAAGCTTTCTTT. Complete variable domain (other parts from reference TRBV7-7 and TRBJ1-1): GAGVSQSPRYKVTKRGQDVTLRCDPISSHATLYWYQQALGQGPEFLTYFNYEAQPDKSGLPSDRFSAERPEGSISTLTIQRTEQRDSAMYRCASSLGTGGAIWGNTEAFFGQGTRLTVV.

The chain has TRBV12-5 and TRBJ1-5; 7 nucleotides match TRBD1. The trim removed 1 base at V and 8 bases at J, leaving 5 bases unmatched. The CDR3 is made up of 14 amino acids. Looked up from germline, CDR1 is LGHNT and CDR2 is FRNRAP. CDR3 sequence: CASGLGYQGEPQHF. The CDR3 bases are TGTGCTAGTGGTTTGGGATACCAGGGGGAGCCCCAGCATTTT.

This chain uses TRBV18 with TRBJ1-3, with 7 bases that match TRBD1. Per germline, CDR1 KGHSH and CDR2 LQKENI. The CDR3 runs to 14 residues. V lost 6 bases and J lost 4; bases outside the gene matches: 6. As DNA, the CDR3 is TGTGCCAGCTCGCCCACAGGGGAAGGAAACACCATATATTTT. This encodes CASSPTGEGNTIYF.

The chain uses TRBV28 and TRBJ2-5, with a weak D call TRBD1 (6 bases). CDR1 is MDHEN, CDR2 SYDVKM, per germline. Trimming took off 6 bases at V and 7 bases at J, with 15 bases between the two ends. There are 13 residues in the CDR3. The CDR3 sequence is CASSQGQFATQYF. CDR3 nucleotides: TGTGCCAGCAGCCAAGGACAGTTTGCGACCCAGTACTTC.

This clone was seen a few times. CDR3 in amino acids: CASSQASTNYGYTF. In DNA, the CDR3 is TGCGCCAGCAGCCAAGCCAGTACTAACTATGGCTACACCTTC. The chain couples TRBV4-3 to TRBJ1-2, with unresolved D. Germline CDR1 is LGHNA and CDR2 is YSLEER. This CDR3 region has 14 residues. Trimming took off 1 base at V and 0 bases at J, with 6 bases between the two ends.

V gene TRBV27 combines with J gene TRBJ1-1, with TRBD1 matching 8 bases. J lost 0 bases, V lost 6 bases, and 6 bases had no gene match. Germline-derived CDR1 and CDR2 are MNHEY and SMNVEV (reference sequence). The CDR3 extends over 15 amino acids. CDR3 in amino acids: CASSPPQGVNTEAFF. CDR3 coding DNA: TGTGCCAGCAGCCCTCCACAGGGGGTGAACACTGAAGCTTTCTTT.

The chain joins TRBV18 to TRBJ2-3; D is unresolved. Germline V CDR1 and CDR2: KGHSH, LQKENI. V was clipped by 1 base and J by 4 bases, with 15 bases between them. The CDR3 extends over 16 amino acids. The CDR3: CASSPRQAGSSDTQYF. The CDR3 region has the DNA TGTGCCAGCTCACCACGGCAGGCCGGATCTTCAGATACGCAGTATTTT.

The chain joins TRBV4-3 to TRBJ2-3, with D hard to call. V was pared by 0 bases and J by 0 bases, with 19 bases between. The CDR3 loop spans 19 amino acids. Germline V CDR1 and CDR2: LGHNA, YSLEER. The CDR3 DNA follows: TGCGCCAGCAGCCAAGATCGTTGGGCCCCCATTCGGAGCACAGATACGCAGTATTTT. It translates to CASSQDRWAPIRSTDTQYF.

This clone was detected once. The V gene is TRBV25-1, the J gene TRBJ2-1, with D perhaps TRBD2 (5 bases). Germline lookup yields CDR1 MGHDK and CDR2 SYGVNS. The CDR3 consists of 14 residues. Trimming left V 7 bases short and J 6 bases short, with 16 bases between. The CDR3 spells CASIPMDSPNEQFF. CDR3 DNA: TGTGCCAGCATTCCTATGGACTCCCCCAATGAGCAGTTCTTC.

This clone was detected a few times. The V gene is TRBV6-1, the J gene TRBJ2-6; no reliable D call. Germline CDR1 MNHNS, CDR2 SASEGT. V lost 1 base to trimming and J lost 0 bases, with 4 bases between them. CDR3 size: 15 residues. CDR3 DNA: TGTGCCAGCAGTGAAGACAACTCTGGGGCCAACGTCCTGACTTTC. It specifies CASSEDNSGANVLTF.

This clone was counted a single time. CDR3 nucleotides: TGTGCCAGCAGTGTTGGTCAGGCGAGCACCGGGGAGCTGTTTTTT. Translation: CASSVGQASTGELFF. The chain employs TRBV6-1 and TRBJ2-2; no reliable D call. V was cut by 4 bases and J by 4 bases, with 13 bases left in between. The CDR3 runs to 15 residues. CDR1 and CDR2 from the germline V gene are MNHNS and SASEGT.

This chain joins TRBV9 and TRBJ1-1; 8 bases map to TRBD1. Looked up from germline, CDR1 is SGDLS and CDR2 is YYNGEE. This CDR3 contains 14 residues. V shed 4 bases and J 6 bases; nucleotides not matched to a gene: 8. This CDR3 is CASSTGQGVAEAFF. The CDR3 bases are TGTGCCAGCAGCACCGGACAGGGAGTCGCTGAAGCTTTCTTT.

This clone was picked up a small number of times. This sequence joins TRBV25-1 and TRBJ1-2; the D gene is possibly TRBD1 (6 bases). V dropped 6 bases and J dropped 8 bases, with 16 bases sitting between them. Germline V gene data show CDR1 as MGHDK and CDR2 as SYGVNS. This CDR3 contains 13 residues. The CDR3 DNA sequence: TGTGCCAGCAGGAGAGGGACATCGCGGGGCTACACCTTC. Translation: CASRRGTSRGYTF.

The chain carries TRBV4-3 and TRBJ1-1; the D is unclear. This CDR3 has 14 residues. Trimming pared 0 bases from V and 0 bases from J, leaving 5 bases between. Germline CDR1 reads LGHNA; CDR2 reads YSLEER. The CDR3 loop reads CASSQDPLNTEAFF. The CDR3 region has the DNA TGCGCCAGCAGCCAAGATCCCTTGAACACTGAAGCTTTCTTT.

The rearrangement joins TRBV25-1 to TRBJ2-1, with 10 bases identical to TRBD2. The V segment lost 1 base and the J segment 7 bases; nucleotides outside the gene matches: 10. This CDR3 has 17 amino acids. Germline CDR1 MGHDK, CDR2 SYGVNS. CDR3 sequence reads: CASSEWGSGRRLNEQFF. The CDR3 nucleotides are TGTGCCAGCAGTGAATGGGGTAGCGGGAGGAGGTTAAATGAGCAGTTCTTC.

The chain couples TRBV5-4 to TRBJ1-2; D gene uncertain. Germline V CDR1 and CDR2: SGHNT, YYREEE (reference sequence). With 4 bases removed from V and 6 bases from J, the gap between germline ends came to 13 bases. The CDR3 loop spans 13 amino acids. In DNA form, the CDR3 reads TGTGCCAGCAGCCCGAAGCGGCAGGATGGCTACACCTTC. Residues: CASSPKRQDGYTF.

The rearrangement uses TRBV30 and TRBJ2-7; D remains ambiguous. The germline gives CDR1 GTSNPN, CDR2 SVGIG (reference sequence). V was cut by 0 bases and J by 0 bases, with 12 bases left in between. The CDR3 has 15 amino acids. The CDR3 DNA reads TGTGCCTGGAGTGTCCCTAGGCGGAGCTCCTACGAGCAGTACTTC. This translates into CAWSVPRRSSYEQYF.

This sequence joins TRBV7-2 and TRBJ2-7; tentatively, D is TRBD1 (7 bases). Germline V gene data show CDR1 as SGHTA and CDR2 as FQGNSA. The CDR3 is made up of 14 amino acids. The germline V and J ends were trimmed by 5 bases and 3 bases, with 14 bases remaining between them. CDR3 protein: CASSLNRGGYEQYF. The CDR3 DNA follows: TGTGCCAGCAGCCTTAACAGGGGAGGCTACGAGCAGTACTTC.

This clone occurred a few times. V gene TRBV5-1 combines with J gene TRBJ2-5; D unclear. Germline CDR1 SGHRS, CDR2 YFSETQ. There are 12 residues in the CDR3. V lost 4 bases and J lost 5, with 9 bases in between. The CDR3 sequence: CASSPSGETQYF. For the CDR3, the DNA is TGCGCCAGCAGCCCCAGTGGTGAGACCCAGTACTTC.

This clone occurred a few times. The chain has TRBV10-3 and TRBJ1-2, with TRBD1 matching 11 bases. The V segment lost 4 bases and the J segment 8 bases; nucleotides outside the gene matches: 6. The germline gives CDR1 ENHRY, CDR2 SYGVKD. The CDR3 has 14 amino acids. The CDR3 DNA follows: TGTGCCATCAGTGGGGACAGGGGGGACTTGGGCTACACCTTC. Translation gives CAISGDRGDLGYTF.

This rearrangement joins TRBV5-1 to TRBJ2-1; 9 nucleotides line up with TRBD1. Per germline, CDR1 SGHRS and CDR2 YFSETQ. V dropped 4 bases and J dropped 7; count of bases not matched to a gene: 6. The CDR3 sequence is 14 residues long. The CDR3 coding sequence is TGCGCCAGCAGCGACTTGACAGGGGGTAATGAGCAGTTCTTC. It yields the protein CASSDLTGGNEQFF.

This sequence joins TRBV4-3 and TRBJ1-4; 7 nucleotides line up with TRBD1. Unmatched junction bases numbered 5, after V lost 4 bases and J lost 0 bases. Per germline, CDR1 LGHNA and CDR2 YSLEER. CDR3 length: 16 residues. CDR3 loop: CASSRRTGSTNEKLFF. CDR3 DNA: TGCGCCAGCAGCCGACGGACAGGTTCAACTAATGAAAAACTGTTTTTT.

The chain employs TRBV7-2 and TRBJ1-5, with TRBD1 matching over 7 bases. The CDR3 has 16 residues. Losses at the gene ends were 5 bases for V and 4 bases for J; bases not matched to a gene: 11. Germline CDR1 is SGHTA and CDR2 is FQGNSA. Here the CDR3 reads CASSPSIPGGNQPQHF. DNA for the CDR3: TGTGCCAGCAGCCCAAGCATCCCAGGGGGTAATCAGCCCCAGCATTTT.

V gene TRBV7-9 combines with J gene TRBJ2-1, with D possibly being TRBD2 (5 bases). V gave up 0 bases and J gave up 9 bases, with 9 bases separating them. From germline, CDR1 is SEHNR and CDR2 FQNEAQ (reference sequence). The CDR3 totals 13 residues. The CDR3 DNA sequence: TGTGCCAGCAGCTTAGCTCTAGCCGGTGAGCAGTTCTTC. Translated: CASSLALAGEQFF.

V and J are TRBV19 and TRBJ1-2; D is perhaps TRBD1 (5 bases). Trimming took 5 bases from V and 8 from J, leaving 12 bases between them. The germline CDR1 and CDR2 sequences are LNHDA and SQIVND (reference sequence). The CDR3 is made up of 12 amino acids. The CDR3, as DNA: TGTGCCAGTAGTCGACGACAGAGCGGCTACACCTTC. Translated, it gives CASSRRQSGYTF.

The V gene is TRBV10-1, the J gene TRBJ2-3; 7 nucleotides match TRBD2. There are 19 residues in the CDR3. J gave up 5 bases and V 3 bases, and 20 bases lay outside the gene matches. The germline V gene has CDR1 WNHNN and CDR2 SYGVQD (reference sequence). The DNA for the CDR3 is TGCGCCAGCAGTGATGTTAAACGACTTTCGGCGGGAGTGGTAGATACGCAGTATTTT. It encodes CASSDVKRLSAGVVDTQYF.

The rearrangement uses TRBV7-2 and TRBJ1-3, with TRBD1 as a possible D gene (5 bases). CDR3 size: 15 residues. Germline assignment: CDR1 SGHTA and CDR2 FQGNSA. V gave up 0 bases and J gave up 0 bases, with 6 bases separating them. The CDR3 is CASSLAGDSGNTIYF. The CDR3 coding sequence is TGTGCCAGCAGCTTAGCAGGGGACTCTGGAAACACCATATATTTT.